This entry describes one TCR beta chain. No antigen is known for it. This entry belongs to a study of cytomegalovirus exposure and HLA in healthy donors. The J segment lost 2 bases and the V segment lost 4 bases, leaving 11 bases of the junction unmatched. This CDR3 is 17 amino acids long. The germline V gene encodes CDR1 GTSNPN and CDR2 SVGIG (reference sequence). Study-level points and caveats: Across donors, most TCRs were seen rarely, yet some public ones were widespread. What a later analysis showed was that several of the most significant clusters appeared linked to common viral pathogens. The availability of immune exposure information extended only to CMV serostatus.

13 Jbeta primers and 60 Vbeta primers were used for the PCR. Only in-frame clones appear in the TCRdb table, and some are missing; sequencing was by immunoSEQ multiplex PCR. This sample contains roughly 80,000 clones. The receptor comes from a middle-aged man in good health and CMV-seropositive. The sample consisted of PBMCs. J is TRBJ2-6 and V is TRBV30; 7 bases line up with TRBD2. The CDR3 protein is CAWTPGGGTTGANVLTF. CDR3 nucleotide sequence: TGTGCCTGGACCCCTGGGGGAGGGACGACTGGGGCCAACGTCCTGACTTTC.